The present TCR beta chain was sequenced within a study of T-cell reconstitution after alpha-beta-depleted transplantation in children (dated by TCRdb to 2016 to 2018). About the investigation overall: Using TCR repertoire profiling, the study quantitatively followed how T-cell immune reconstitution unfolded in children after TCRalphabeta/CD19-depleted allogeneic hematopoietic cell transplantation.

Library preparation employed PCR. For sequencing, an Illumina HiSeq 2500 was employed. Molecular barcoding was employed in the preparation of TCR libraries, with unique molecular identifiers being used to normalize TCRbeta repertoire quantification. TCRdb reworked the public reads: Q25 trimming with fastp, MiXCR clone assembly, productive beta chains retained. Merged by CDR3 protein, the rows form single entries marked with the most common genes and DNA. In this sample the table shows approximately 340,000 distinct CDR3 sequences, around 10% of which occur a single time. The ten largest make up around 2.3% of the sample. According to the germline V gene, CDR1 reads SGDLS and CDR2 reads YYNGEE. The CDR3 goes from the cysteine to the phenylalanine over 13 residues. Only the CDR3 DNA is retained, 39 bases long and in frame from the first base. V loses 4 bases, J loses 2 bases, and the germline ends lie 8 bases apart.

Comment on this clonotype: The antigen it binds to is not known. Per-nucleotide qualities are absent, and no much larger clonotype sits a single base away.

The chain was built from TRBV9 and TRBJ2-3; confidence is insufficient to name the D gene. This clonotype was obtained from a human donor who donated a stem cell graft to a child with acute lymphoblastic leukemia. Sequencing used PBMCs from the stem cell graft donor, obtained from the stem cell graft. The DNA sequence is TGTGCCAGCAGCCCCGAAATCACAGATACGCAGTATTTT. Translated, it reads CASSPEITDTQYF.